This T cell receptor beta chain was recorded in a study of Graves' ophthalmopathy and Graves' hyperthyroidism. About the study: Blood was drawn at initial diagnosis, before any treatment.

Amplification targeted the TCR beta CDR3 regions, with RNA transcripts as the source material. The authors performed first-round RT-PCR with HTBI primers and then a second-round multiplex PCR. TCRdb fed the multiplex PCR reads into MiXCR, producing one record per CDR3 protein. The sample records some 750,000 distinct CDR3 sequences, 40% being singletons. The authors diagnosed from clinical symptoms, serum thyroxine, TRAb, thyroid ultrasound and orbital computed tomography. PBMCs were isolated from a 10 ml sample of fresh peripheral blood. The CDR3 contains 12 residues. V was clipped by 5 bases and J by 8 bases, with 12 bases between them. The V gene's germline CDR1 is SQVTM and CDR2 ANQGSEA. This clonotype was counted at least ten times.

V and J are TRBV29-1 and TRBJ1-4, with a tentative D call TRBD1 (5 bases). This TCR derives from an adult man with Graves' ophthalmopathy. Sequencing input: peripheral blood. CDR3 amino acids: CSVSRGGEKLFF. The CDR3 DNA reads as TGCAGCGTTTCCCGGGGGGGGGAAAAACTGTTTTTT.